This entry lists 32 T cell receptor beta chains sequenced from one sample in a study of shared clonotypes between healthy human individuals. Repertoires were generated with immunoSEQ multiplex PCR, while TCRdb's copy carries only in-frame clones and drops some. The sample comprises more than 2 million clones, roughly 95% of which are singletons, and around 1.7% rests with the top ten. In the naive CD8 group, cells lacked CD45RO and were positively selected for CCR7, so terminally differentiated effector memory CD45RA+ cells were left out. What was sequenced was naive CD8+ T cells from PBMCs. The receptors stem from a man between 18 and 29 years old in good health. Some clones in this sample may be carry-over from other donors' samples.

This rearrangement joins TRBV18 to TRBJ2-3; D tentatively reads TRBD1 or TRBD2 (5 bases each). The CDR3 sequence is 13 residues long. V dropped 8 bases and J dropped 2 bases, with 11 bases sitting between them. Germline CDR1 reads KGHSH; CDR2 reads LQKENI. The CDR3 region is CASLGGDTDTQYF. CDR3 bases: TGTGCCAGCCTTGGGGGAGACACAGATACGCAGTATTTT. Filled out from reference TRBV18 and TRBJ2-3, the complete variable domain reads NAGVMQNPRHLVRRRGQEARLRCSPMKGHSHVYWYRQLPEEGLKFMVYLQKENIIDESGMPKERFSAEFPKEGPSILRIQQVVRGDSAAYFCASLGGDTDTQYFGPGTRLTVL.

The chain recombines TRBV5-1 with TRBJ2-3, with 7 nucleotides matching TRBD1. Trimming cost V 1 base and J 3 bases; bases outside gene matches: 5. This CDR3 has 15 amino acids. Germline V gene data show CDR1 as SGHRS and CDR2 as YFSETQ. The CDR3, as DNA: TGCGCCAGCAGCTTGTTTGCAGGGGGTACAGATACGCAGTATTTT. Residues: CASSLFAGGTDTQYF.

V is TRBV18 and J is TRBJ2-7, with 8 positions matching TRBD2. Germline V gene lookup returns CDR1 KGHSH and CDR2 LQKENI. This CDR3 contains 15 residues. V was clipped by 6 bases and J by 4 bases; unmatched bases: 11. The CDR3 nucleotides are TGTGCCAGCTCCCTTACGGGGGGGCTCGGGTACGAGCAGTACTTC. Residues: CASSLTGGLGYEQYF. Full variable domain (outside the CDR3, taken from reference TRBV18 and TRBJ2-7): NAGVMQNPRHLVRRRGQEARLRCSPMKGHSHVYWYRQLPEEGLKFMVYLQKENIIDESGMPKERFSAEFPKEGPSILRIQQVVRGDSAAYFCASSLTGGLGYEQYFGPGTRLTVT.

The chain employs TRBV27 and TRBJ2-7, with 8 bases that match TRBD1. The CDR3 has 14 residues. Germline loops: CDR1 MNHEY, CDR2 SMNVEV (reference sequence). After removal of 7 bases from V and 6 bases from J, the junction contained 11 bases not matched to a gene. This chain's CDR3 is CASTSRDRPLEQYF. The CDR3 coding sequence is TGTGCCAGCACCTCGCGGGACAGGCCCCTCGAGCAGTACTTC.

The V gene is TRBV11-1, the J gene TRBJ2-7; 7 nucleotides align to TRBD1. The germline CDR1 and CDR2 sequences are SGHAT and FQDESV (reference sequence). The CDR3 has 18 amino acids. After removal of 0 bases from V and 0 bases from J, the junction contained 11 bases not matched to a gene. DNA for the CDR3: TGTGCCAGCAGCTTAGCCTACAATTGGGACAGTTTCTCCTACGAGCAGTACTTC. This sequence encodes CASSLAYNWDSFSYEQYF.

The V call is TRBV5-6, the J call TRBJ2-7, with no clear D. Between the trimmed V and J ends, which lost 0 bases and 6 bases, there was a span of 10 bases. The V gene's germline CDR1 is SGHDT and CDR2 YYEEEE. The CDR3 runs 13 residues. CDR3 sequence reads: CASSLGVVGEQYF. In DNA, the CDR3 is TGTGCCAGCAGCTTGGGGGTTGTTGGCGAGCAGTACTTC.

The chain uses TRBV28 and TRBJ1-3; no clear D gene. The ends were cut back, 2 bases at V and 0 bases at J, with 8 bases in the middle. The CDR3 extends over 15 amino acids. CDR1 is MDHEN, CDR2 SYDVKM, per germline. The CDR3 sequence is CASSLRWNSGNTIYF. The CDR3 region has the DNA TGTGCCAGCAGTTTACGGTGGAACTCTGGAAACACCATATATTTT. Full variable domain (remainder filled in from reference TRBV28 and TRBJ1-3): DVKVTQSSRYLVKRTGEKVFLECVQDMDHENMFWYRQDPGLGLRLIYFSYDVKMKEKGDIPEGYSVSREKKERFSLILESASTNQTSMYLCASSLRWNSGNTIYFGEGSWLTVV.

The chain links TRBV10-3 to TRBJ1-2; 8 nucleotides line up with TRBD1. The CDR3 consists of 15 residues. Germline CDR1 is ENHRY and CDR2 is SYGVKD. The J segment lost 11 bases and the V segment lost 3 bases, leaving 14 bases of the junction unmatched. The CDR3 DNA reads TGTGCCATCAGTGATGTGGACAGGGAGCTCCTCCGGTACACCTTC. Translating it yields CAISDVDRELLRYTF.

This clone has a handful of counts. The chain is built from TRBV4-1 and TRBJ2-1, with 7 bases identical to TRBD2. The CDR3 loop spans 13 amino acids. V was clipped by 2 bases and J by 12 bases; unmatched bases: 7. Germline CDR1 is MGHRA and CDR2 is YSYEKL. This chain's CDR3 is CASSQSLAGGQFF. In nucleotides, the CDR3 is TGCGCCAGCAGCCAAAGTTTAGCGGGTGGGCAGTTCTTC.

The genes are TRBV28 and TRBJ2-3; 11 nucleotides agree with TRBD2. CDR3 length: 15 amino acids. V was clipped by 6 bases and J by 3 bases; unmatched bases: 5. Germline V gene data show CDR1 as MDHEN and CDR2 as SYDVKM. CDR3 DNA sequence: TGTGCCAGCAGGGTAGCGGGAGGGGAAACAGATACGCAGTATTTT. Residues: CASRVAGGETDTQYF.

This chain links TRBV27 with TRBJ2-2; D perhaps matches TRBD2 (5 bases). The CDR3 length is 14 residues. Trimming took 0 bases from V and 6 from J, leaving 8 bases between them. Germline V CDR1 and CDR2: MNHEY, SMNVEV (reference sequence). CDR3 nucleotides: TGTGCCAGCAGTTTATCTTCGAGGGCCGGGGAGCTGTTTTTT. This sequence encodes CASSLSSRAGELFF.

The CDR3 here is CASSELRGSRDTGELFF. CDR3 nucleotide sequence: TGTGCCAGCAGTGAATTGAGGGGATCTAGGGACACCGGGGAGCTGTTTTTT. The chain joins TRBV25-1 to TRBJ2-2; D tentatively fits TRBD1 or TRBD2 (5 bases each). Trimming stripped 1 base from V and 3 bases from J, with 15 bases between. CDR1 and CDR2 from the germline V gene are MGHDK and SYGVNS. This CDR3 comprises 17 residues.

The chain carries TRBV9 and TRBJ2-7, with TRBD1 matching 7 bases. Germline V gene data show CDR1 as SGDLS and CDR2 as YYNGEE. The CDR3 spans 15 residues. V shed 3 bases, J shed 0 bases, and the junction held 6 bases outside the gene matches. CDR3 bases: TGTGCCAGCAGCGGGGGGACAGAGAGCTCCTACGAGCAGTACTTC. Its protein product is CASSGGTESSYEQYF. Full variable domain (remainder filled in from reference TRBV9 and TRBJ2-7): DSGVTQTPKHLITATGQRVTLRCSPRSGDLSVYWYQQSLDQGLQFLIQYYNGEERAKGNILERFSAQQFPDLHSELNLSSLELGDSALYFCASSGGTESSYEQYFGPGTRLTVT.

The J gene is TRBJ1-1, the V gene TRBV19; D is ambiguous. Germline-derived CDR1 and CDR2 are LNHDA and SQIVND (reference sequence). This CDR3 is built from 13 residues. V lost 5 bases and J 6 bases, leaving 13 bases between the germline ends. CDR3 coding DNA: TGTGCCAGTAGTTACGGGGTCAGATCTGAAGCTTTCTTT. Its translation is CASSYGVRSEAFF. Looking up the rest from reference TRBV19 and TRBJ1-1 gives the full variable domain: DGGITQSPKYLFRKEGQNVTLSCEQNLNHDAMYWYRQDPGQGLRLIYYSQIVNDFQKGDIAEGYSVSREKKESFPLTVTSAQKNPTAFYLCASSYGVRSEAFFGQGTRLTVV.

The rearrangement links TRBV7-9 to TRBJ1-4; D not certain. There are 16 residues in the CDR3. The ends were cut back, 1 base at V and 5 bases at J, with 14 bases in the middle. Germline V lookup: CDR1 SEHNR, CDR2 FQNEAQ (reference sequence). The CDR3 DNA sequence: TGTGCCAGCAGCTTAGTCCGGGCCGGACTAAATGAAAAACTGTTTTTT. Its protein is CASSLVRAGLNEKLFF.

The chain carries TRBV4-1 and TRBJ2-5, with 13 bases aligning to TRBD2. V shed 6 bases, J shed 4 bases, and the junction held 11 bases outside the gene matches. The CDR3 covers 17 residues. Germline values: CDR1 MGHRA, CDR2 YSYEKL. In nucleotides, the CDR3 is TGCGCCAGCAGTCCCTTTACTAGCGGGAGGGCCAGAGAGACCCAGTACTTC. This gives the protein CASSPFTSGRARETQYF.

This clone appeared a single time. The chain is built from TRBV5-6 and TRBJ2-6; D is ambiguous. This CDR3 is built from 14 residues. Germline loops: CDR1 SGHDT, CDR2 YYEEEE. The V end lost 3 bases, the J end lost 4 bases, and 8 bases lay between the germline ends. This CDR3 reads CASSSLGGANVLTF. In nucleotides, the CDR3 is TGTGCCAGCAGCTCCCTTGGAGGGGCCAACGTCCTGACTTTC. Looking up the rest from reference TRBV5-6 and TRBJ2-6 gives the full variable domain: DAGVTQSPTHLIKTRGQQVTLRCSPKSGHDTVSWYQQALGQGPQFIFQYYEEEERQRGNFPDRFSGHQFPNYSSELNVNALLLGDSALYLCASSSLGGANVLTFGAGSRLTVL.

The chain employs TRBV15 and TRBJ2-1, with 8 bases lining up with TRBD1. Germline loops: CDR1 LNHNV, CDR2 YYDKDF (reference sequence). With V trimmed by 3 bases and J by 5 bases, 6 bases remained unmatched. This CDR3 is 15 amino acids long. CDR3 region: CATSRGQALHNEQFF. The CDR3, as DNA: TGTGCCACCAGCAGGGGACAGGCCCTCCACAATGAGCAGTTCTTC.

This chain uses TRBV7-9 with TRBJ1-2; D is uncertain. The CDR3 is 13 amino acids. Between the trimmed V and J ends, which lost 7 bases and 6 bases, there was a span of 15 bases. The germline V gene encodes CDR1 SEHNR and CDR2 FQNEAQ (reference sequence). In DNA form, the CDR3 reads TGTGCCAGCAACCACATCACCCTGGATGGCTACACCTTC. Translation: CASNHITLDGYTF.

V gene TRBV9 combines with J gene TRBJ2-2, with D perhaps TRBD1 (5 bases). Trimming left V 0 bases short and J 1 base short, with 10 bases between. This CDR3 has 16 residues. From germline, CDR1 is SGDLS and CDR2 YYNGEE. The CDR3 spells CASSVGQLRNTGELFF. CDR3 sequence (DNA): TGTGCCAGCAGCGTAGGACAGCTTAGGAACACCGGGGAGCTGTTTTTT.

As concerns this clone: At the DNA level, this CDR3 is encoded by other sequences in the same sample as well. The rearrangement uses TRBV9 and TRBJ2-3, with 8 bases lining up with TRBD2. The V gene's germline CDR1 is SGDLS and CDR2 YYNGEE. The CDR3 spans 15 residues. V dropped 2 bases and J dropped 0; count of bases not matched to a gene: 2. For the CDR3, the DNA is TGTGCCAGCAGCGTCGGGACTAGTAGCACAGATACGCAGTATTTT. It is translated as CASSVGTSSTDTQYF. Full variable domain (outside the CDR3, taken from reference TRBV9 and TRBJ2-3): DSGVTQTPKHLITATGQRVTLRCSPRSGDLSVYWYQQSLDQGLQFLIQYYNGEERAKGNILERFSAQQFPDLHSELNLSSLELGDSALYFCASSVGTSSTDTQYFGPGTRLTVL.

The chain has TRBV5-1 and TRBJ2-7, with TRBD2 identical over 10 bases. The CDR3 consists of 18 residues. Unmatched junction bases numbered 10, after V lost 0 bases and J lost 1 base. Per the germline V gene, CDR1 is SGHRS and CDR2 is YFSETQ. In nucleotides, the CDR3 is TGCGCCAGCAGCTTGGTGCTAGCGGGAGAGGGATTTTCCTACGAGCAGTACTTC. This sequence encodes CASSLVLAGEGFSYEQYF.

This chain connects TRBV2 to TRBJ2-3; 8 bases are shared with TRBD1. The CDR3 has 11 amino acids. Germline lookup yields CDR1 SNHLY and CDR2 FYNNEI. V shed 9 bases and J 11 bases; nucleotides not matched to a gene: 7. CDR3 in amino acids: CARDRARGQYF. CDR3 DNA: TGTGCCAGGGACAGGGCCCGCGGGCAGTATTTT.

V is TRBV9 and J is TRBJ2-1; 7 positions match TRBD2. Germline CDR1 and CDR2: SGDLS and YYNGEE. V was clipped by 3 bases and J by 2 bases; unmatched bases: 5. The CDR3 runs to 15 residues. CDR3 DNA: TGTGCCAGCAGCGGGAGCGGGGAAGCCTACAATGAGCAGTTCTTC. This encodes CASSGSGEAYNEQFF.

The V and J genes are TRBV5-1 and TRBJ2-1; 8 positions match TRBD2. The length of the CDR3 is 14 residues. Germline assignment: CDR1 SGHRS and CDR2 YFSETQ. The V and J ends lost 1 base and 9 bases, in that order; junction bases with no gene match: 6. DNA for the CDR3: TGCGCCAGCAGCTTGCTTAGGCTAGCGGGTGAGCAGTTCTTC. Translated, it gives CASSLLRLAGEQFF.

Remarks on this clone: The sample holds other DNA sequences that translate to the same CDR3. V usage is TRBV27 and J usage is TRBJ2-3; TRBD2 matches at 8 bases. From germline, CDR1 is MNHEY and CDR2 SMNVEV (reference sequence). The CDR3 runs to 17 residues. V lost 5 bases to trimming and J lost 0 bases; unmatched junction nucleotides: 10. The CDR3 sequence: CASSLLGLAGSTDTQYF. The CDR3 DNA follows: TGTGCCAGCAGTCTCCTAGGACTAGCCGGTAGCACAGATACGCAGTATTTT.

V usage is TRBV11-2 and J usage is TRBJ2-3, with TRBD1 matching over 8 bases. J lost 0 bases, V lost 5 bases, and 7 bases had no gene match. CDR3 length: 16 amino acids. The germline V gene has CDR1 SGHAT and CDR2 FQNNGV. The CDR3 DNA sequence: TGTGCCAGCAGCCGGAGACAGGGGTATAGCACAGATACGCAGTATTTT. Translating gives CASSRRQGYSTDTQYF.

The V gene is TRBV7-8, the J gene TRBJ2-7; weak D call: TRBD1 (6 bases). The CDR3 has 18 amino acids. V shed 3 bases and J shed 0 bases, with 21 bases lying between them. CDR1 SGHVS and CDR2 FQNEAQ come from the germline V gene. For the CDR3, the DNA is TGTGCCAGCAGCTTTTCTCCGACTGATACAGGGAGCTCCTACGAGCAGTACTTC. Translation gives CASSFSPTDTGSSYEQYF.

The chain has TRBV9 and TRBJ2-7, with 8 bases that match TRBD1. The CDR3 spans 14 residues. Germline-derived CDR1 and CDR2 are SGDLS and YYNGEE. V trimming: 4 bases; J trimming: 4 bases; junction bases outside the gene matches: 7. The CDR3 loop reads CASSPSRTGYEQYF. CDR3 nucleotides: TGTGCCAGCAGCCCGAGCCGGACAGGGTACGAGCAGTACTTC.

This chain connects TRBV27 to TRBJ1-5, with D unclear. Trimming stripped 2 bases from V and 4 bases from J, with 15 bases between. This CDR3 region has 16 residues. The germline gives CDR1 MNHEY, CDR2 SMNVEV (reference sequence). This CDR3 reads CASSLIPGVRNQPQHF. In DNA, the CDR3 is TGTGCCAGCAGTTTAATCCCCGGGGTCAGGAATCAGCCCCAGCATTTT.

The chain recombines TRBV9 with TRBJ2-3; D not certain. The CDR3 extends over 14 amino acids. V was pared by 4 bases and J by 6 bases, with 15 bases between. CDR1 SGDLS and CDR2 YYNGEE come from the germline V gene. The CDR3 here is CASSSSGVWDTQYF. The CDR3 DNA is TGTGCCAGCAGCTCAAGTGGAGTGTGGGATACGCAGTATTTT.

The gene calls are TRBV29-1 and TRBJ2-6, with D hard to call. V was clipped by 7 bases and J by 0 bases, with 7 bases between them. Germline V lookup: CDR1 SQVTM, CDR2 ANQGSEA. The CDR3 runs 13 residues. The CDR3 region is CSGVASGANVLTF. The CDR3 DNA reads as TGCAGCGGCGTAGCCTCTGGGGCCAACGTCCTGACTTTC.